This T cell receptor beta chain was profiled in a study of cytomegalovirus exposure and HLA in healthy donors. Germline CDR1 is SGHTA and CDR2 is FQGNSA. CDR3 length: 18 amino acids. V gave up 5 bases and J gave up 6 bases; unmatched junction bases: 16. Vbeta (60) and Jbeta (13) primers were used in the PCR. Profiling relied on immunoSEQ multiplex PCR, and the TCRdb table lists in-frame clones only, not all of them. The table lists around 94,000 clones, less than 90% of them singletons, with around 2.6% in the top ten. V and J are TRBV7-2 and TRBJ2-2; TRBD2 matches at 9 bases. The sequenced sample was PBMCs. This receptor was taken from a man aged 35 to 55 in good health and CMV-seronegative. The CDR3 loop is CASSPSLGAGGPPGELFF. The CDR3 DNA follows: TGTGCCAGCAGCCCGAGTTTGGGGGCGGGGGGGCCCCCCGGGGAGCTGTTTTTT.